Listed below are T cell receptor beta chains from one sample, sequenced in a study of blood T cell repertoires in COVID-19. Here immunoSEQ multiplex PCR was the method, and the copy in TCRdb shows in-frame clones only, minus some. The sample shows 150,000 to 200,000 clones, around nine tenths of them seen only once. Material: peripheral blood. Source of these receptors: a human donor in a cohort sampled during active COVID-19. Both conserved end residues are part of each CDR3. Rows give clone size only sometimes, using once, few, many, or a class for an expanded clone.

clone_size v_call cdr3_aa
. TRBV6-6 CASSNPGWRSYEQYF
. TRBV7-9 CASSILPGQGAPGANVLTF
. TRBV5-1 CASSLGLGRNTEAFF
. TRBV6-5 CASSKIPNRDYGYTF
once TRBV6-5 CASGRSSLTGELFF
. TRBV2 CASTITGENNEKLFF
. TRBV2 CASKSGGAIEQFF
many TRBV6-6 CASSYSRPGETQYF
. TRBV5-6 CASSLSGGREQYF
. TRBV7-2 CASSLTGGYEQYF
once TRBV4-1 CASSQEKGAGRTDTQYF
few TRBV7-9 CASSFPGGEQYF
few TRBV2 CASSERVDRVPYNEQFF
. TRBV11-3 CASSPGTGWLGDYGYTF
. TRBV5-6 CASSPRGGFNQPQHF
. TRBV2 CASSEGRPSYEQYF
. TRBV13 CASSLEASADTQYF
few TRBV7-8 CASSLARTDYGYTF
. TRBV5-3 CARSLKGGLSYNEQFF
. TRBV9 CASSVAAGAAGENEQYF
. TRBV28 CASSWTAMGEKLFF
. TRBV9 CASSVVDRAPSGANVLTF
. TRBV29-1 CSVEGTSGSREQYF
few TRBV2 CASRETGGAEAFF
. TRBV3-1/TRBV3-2 CASSQESGGAPKNIQYF
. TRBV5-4 CASSLEMAGASTGELFF
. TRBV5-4 CASSFPPSTDTQYF
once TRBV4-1 CASNPTTGNTEAFF
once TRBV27 CASRRTGEVYEQYF
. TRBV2 CATRNSGIPNEKLFF
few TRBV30 CAWSGLAGSTDTQYF
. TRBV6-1 CASSDFRGSYNEQFF
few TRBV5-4 CASSTRGVETQYF
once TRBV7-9 CASSLIQDSYNEQFF
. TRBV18 CASSSPRDRGTDTQYF
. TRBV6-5 CASSSDRAYGNTIYF
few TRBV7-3 CASSRAGGATDTQYF